The 17 T cell receptor beta chains given below trace back to one sample, sequenced in a study of regulatory T cells in long-lasting Graves disease. The time point denotes: newly diagnosed GD, antithyroid drugs for less than 3 months. PBMC RNA was the source of the TCR library. Relying on iRepertoire HTBI primers and Arm-PCR of CDR3 regions, the team built TCR beta libraries. TCRdb reprocessed the multiplex PCR reads via MiXCR and lists one record per CDR3 protein. The sample includes 350,000 to 450,000 distinct CDR3 sequences, about 15% seen only once; the top ten take over 15%. The sample was also linked to a second study, of T cells in Graves' hyperthyroidism and ophthalmopathy.

The specimen comprised peripheral blood mononuclear cells (PBMCs), sampled at new diagnosis, from a patient treated with antithyroid drugs. These receptor sequences come from a woman in her 30s with Graves disease.

The chain links TRBV11-2 to TRBJ2-3, with 12 nucleotides matching TRBD2. CDR3 length: 14 residues. J was trimmed by 5 bases and V by 3 bases; bases with no gene match: 0. The germline gives CDR1 SGHAT, CDR2 FQNNGV. The CDR3 loop is CASSLTSGGDTQYF. In nucleotides, the CDR3 is TGTGCCAGCAGCTTGACTAGCGGGGGAGATACGCAGTATTTT.

This clonotype was counted at least ten times. CDR3 amino acids: CASSGQGWDTEAFF. The CDR3 region has the DNA TGTGCCAGCAGCGGACAGGGATGGGACACTGAAGCTTTCTTT. The rearrangement uses TRBV2 and TRBJ1-1, with TRBD1 matching 8 bases. J gave up 3 bases and V 6 bases, and 6 bases lay outside the gene matches. The germline CDR1 and CDR2 sequences are SNHLY and FYNNEI. The CDR3 has 14 amino acids. Based on the CDR3 plus reference TRBV2 and TRBJ1-1, the full variable domain is EPEVTQTPSHQVTQMGQEVILRCVPISNHLYFYWYRQILGQKVEFLVSFYNNEISEKSEIFDDQFSVERPDGSNFTLKIRSTKLEDSAMYFCASSGQGWDTEAFFGQGTRLTVV.

This clonotype came up many times. The rearrangement uses TRBV5-1 and TRBJ1-4; tentatively, D is TRBD1 (5 bases). This CDR3 is built from 16 residues. CDR1 SGHRS and CDR2 YFSETQ come from the germline V gene. V lost 0 bases and J 0 bases, leaving 9 bases between the germline ends. The CDR3 DNA reads as TGCGCCAGCAGCTTGGCCTCGACAGCAACTAATGAAAAACTGTTTTTT. It is translated as CASSLASTATNEKLFF. Looking up the rest from reference TRBV5-1 and TRBJ1-4 gives the full variable domain: KAGVTQTPRYLIKTRGQQVTLSCSPISGHRSVSWYQQTPGQGLQFLFEYFSETQRNKGNFPGRFSGRQFSNSRSEMNVSTLELGDSALYLCASSLASTATNEKLFFGSGTQLSVL.

In this sample, this clonotype turned up many times. J is TRBJ1-5 and V is TRBV6-6; D remains ambiguous. The CDR3 loop spans 15 amino acids. The germline V and J ends were trimmed by 0 bases and 0 bases, with 6 bases remaining between them. Looked up from germline, CDR1 is MNHNY and CDR2 is SVGAGI (reference sequence). Here the CDR3 reads CASSYSRNSNQPQHF. The CDR3 region has the DNA TGTGCCAGCAGTTACTCGAGAAATAGCAATCAGCCCCAGCATTTT.

This clonotype was seen a handful of times. The chain is built from TRBV10-3 and TRBJ2-7; 7 bases are shared with TRBD2. CDR1 and CDR2 (germline): ENHRY, SYGVKD. The CDR3 loop spans 16 amino acids. V trimming: 6 bases; J trimming: 5 bases; junction bases outside the gene matches: 16. CDR3 sequence: CAIRGPPAGEVDEQYF. CDR3 bases: TGTGCCATCAGAGGTCCACCGGCGGGAGAAGTGGACGAGCAGTACTTC.

The sample holds a few counts of this clonotype. J is TRBJ1-2 and V is TRBV20-1; a possible D gene is TRBD1 (6 bases). Germline-derived CDR1 and CDR2 are DFQATT and SNEGSKA (reference sequence). Trimming cost V 1 base and J 3 bases, with 15 bases left between them. This CDR3 is built from 15 residues. The CDR3 here is CSARALQGNHYGYTF. CDR3 coding DNA: TGCAGTGCTAGAGCCCTACAGGGAAATCACTATGGCTACACCTTC.

There are many counts of this clonotype. The gene calls are TRBV7-3 and TRBJ2-1; a possible D gene is TRBD1 (5 bases). CDR3 length equals 14 residues. The germline V and J ends were trimmed by 1 base and 7 bases, with 11 bases remaining between them. CDR1 SGHTA and CDR2 FQGTGA come from the germline V gene. CDR3 nucleotides: TGTGCCAGCAGCTTAATGGCAGGGCGGAATGAGCAGTTCTTC. It is translated as CASSLMAGRNEQFF.

This clonotype appeared a few times. The chain has TRBV20-1 and TRBJ2-1; 7 positions agree with TRBD2. The germline V gene encodes CDR1 DFQATT and CDR2 SNEGSKA (reference sequence). V shed 3 bases and J 4 bases; nucleotides not matched to a gene: 9. The CDR3 totals 15 residues. CDR3: CSAREGLRPYNEQFF. For the CDR3, the DNA is TGCAGTGCTAGGGAGGGACTACGGCCTTACAATGAGCAGTTCTTC.

The sample holds a few counts of this clonotype. This chain connects TRBV11-2 to TRBJ2-2; 13 nucleotides line up with TRBD2. Germline V gene data show CDR1 as SGHAT and CDR2 as FQNNGV. Trimming cost V 3 bases and J 5 bases; bases outside gene matches: 6. This CDR3 comprises 17 residues. The CDR3 DNA is TGTGCCAGCAGCTTTACTAGCGGGAGGGCCACTACCGGGGAGCTGTTTTTT. Its protein is CASSFTSGRATTGELFF.

This clonotype occurred many times. V gene TRBV11-2 combines with J gene TRBJ2-7; 7 nucleotides align to TRBD2. This CDR3 region has 16 residues. CDR1 SGHAT and CDR2 FQNNGV come from the germline V gene. V was pared by 2 bases and J by 3 bases, with 10 bases of the junction left unmatched. DNA for the CDR3: TGTGCCAGCAGCTTAACATCCACCACGGGGGGCTACGAGCAGTACTTC. Its translation: CASSLTSTTGGYEQYF.

V is TRBV28 and J is TRBJ2-7; TRBD1 or TRBD2 may be the D gene (5 bases each). Germline V gene sequence: CDR1 MDHEN, CDR2 SYDVKM. The CDR3 is made up of 18 amino acids. V was cut by 0 bases and J by 2 bases, with 20 bases left in between. The CDR3 nucleotides read TGTGCCAGCAGTTTATGGGGGGTAATAAGCGGAGACGCCTACGAGCAGTACTTC. Translating gives CASSLWGVISGDAYEQYF.

This clonotype was counted many times. The chain links TRBV27 to TRBJ1-2; tentatively, D is TRBD1 (5 bases). Germline CDR1 and CDR2: MNHEY and SMNVEV (reference sequence). There are 14 residues in the CDR3. Trimming removed 2 bases from V and 4 bases from J, with 11 bases in between. The DNA for the CDR3 is TGTGCCAGCAGTTTAAGGGGAGGAAGCTATGGCTACACCTTC. Its protein product is CASSLRGGSYGYTF.

Many counts were recorded for this clonotype. The rearrangement joins TRBV28 to TRBJ2-5; 10 nucleotides match TRBD2. The CDR3 has 18 amino acids. V shed 4 bases and J 5 bases; nucleotides not matched to a gene: 16. Germline CDR1 reads MDHEN; CDR2 reads SYDVKM. CDR3 residues: CASSSPADGLAELETQYF. The DNA for the CDR3 is TGTGCCAGCAGTTCACCCGCCGATGGACTAGCGGAACTTGAGACCCAGTACTTC.

The V gene is TRBV6-2 or TRBV6-3, the J gene TRBJ2-5; 9 positions match TRBD1. J gave up 1 base and V 5 bases, and 5 bases lay outside the gene matches. From germline, CDR1 is MNHEY and CDR2 SVGEGT. This CDR3 has 15 residues. This CDR3 reads CASSGTGGPQETQYF. DNA of the CDR3: TGTGCCAGCAGTGGAACAGGGGGCCCCCAAGAGACCCAGTACTTC.

This sequence joins TRBV5-6 and TRBJ2-5; D remains ambiguous. The V end was cut by 4 bases, the J end by 1 base, with 11 bases between. Germline values: CDR1 SGHDT, CDR2 YYEEEE. The CDR3 sequence is 14 residues long. CDR3 in amino acids: CASSAPPPQETQYF. The CDR3 DNA reads as TGTGCCAGCAGCGCCCCCCCACCCCAAGAGACCCAGTACTTC.

This clonotype was recorded at least ten times. The chain combines TRBV7-6 with TRBJ1-1; 7 bases align to TRBD1. V trimming: 5 bases; J trimming: 4 bases; junction bases outside the gene matches: 13. CDR3 length equals 16 residues. Germline V gene data show CDR1 as SGHVS and CDR2 as FNYEAQ. The CDR3 bases are TGTGCCAGCAGCGTCGGGACAGAAGGGTTGGGCACTGAAGCTTTCTTT. Its translation is CASSVGTEGLGTEAFF.

This clonotype appeared many times. This chain uses TRBV2 with TRBJ2-1; 10 nucleotides match TRBD2. The CDR3 has 17 residues. Germline V gives CDR1 SNHLY, CDR2 FYNNEI. J was trimmed by 8 bases and V by 5 bases; bases with no gene match: 15. CDR3 DNA: TGTGCCAGCAGTAAACCTACTAGCGGGATTGTTGGGGATGAGCAGTTCTTC. As protein: CASSKPTSGIVGDEQFF.